This T cell receptor (beta chain) was captured in a study of control samples from healthy donors and cancer patients. The ends lost 0 bases at V and 8 bases at J; junction bases unmatched: 7. The CDR3 is 15 amino acids. CDR1 is SGHNT and CDR2 is YYREEE in the germline V gene (reference sequence). This table comes from immunoSEQ multiplex PCR, and its TCRdb copy is limited to in-frame clones, with some not included. The sample holds 15,000 to 20,000 clones; around 90% are singletons and the top ten take about 33%. This receptor was obtained from a man in his fifties or sixties with head and neck cancer. The specimen sequenced was PBMCs. This chain joins TRBV5-4 and TRBJ2-1, with 8 bases that match TRBD1. The CDR3 loop reads CASSLGDRRRDEQFF. The CDR3 DNA sequence: TGTGCCAGCAGCTTGGGGGACAGGAGGAGGGATGAGCAGTTCTTC.